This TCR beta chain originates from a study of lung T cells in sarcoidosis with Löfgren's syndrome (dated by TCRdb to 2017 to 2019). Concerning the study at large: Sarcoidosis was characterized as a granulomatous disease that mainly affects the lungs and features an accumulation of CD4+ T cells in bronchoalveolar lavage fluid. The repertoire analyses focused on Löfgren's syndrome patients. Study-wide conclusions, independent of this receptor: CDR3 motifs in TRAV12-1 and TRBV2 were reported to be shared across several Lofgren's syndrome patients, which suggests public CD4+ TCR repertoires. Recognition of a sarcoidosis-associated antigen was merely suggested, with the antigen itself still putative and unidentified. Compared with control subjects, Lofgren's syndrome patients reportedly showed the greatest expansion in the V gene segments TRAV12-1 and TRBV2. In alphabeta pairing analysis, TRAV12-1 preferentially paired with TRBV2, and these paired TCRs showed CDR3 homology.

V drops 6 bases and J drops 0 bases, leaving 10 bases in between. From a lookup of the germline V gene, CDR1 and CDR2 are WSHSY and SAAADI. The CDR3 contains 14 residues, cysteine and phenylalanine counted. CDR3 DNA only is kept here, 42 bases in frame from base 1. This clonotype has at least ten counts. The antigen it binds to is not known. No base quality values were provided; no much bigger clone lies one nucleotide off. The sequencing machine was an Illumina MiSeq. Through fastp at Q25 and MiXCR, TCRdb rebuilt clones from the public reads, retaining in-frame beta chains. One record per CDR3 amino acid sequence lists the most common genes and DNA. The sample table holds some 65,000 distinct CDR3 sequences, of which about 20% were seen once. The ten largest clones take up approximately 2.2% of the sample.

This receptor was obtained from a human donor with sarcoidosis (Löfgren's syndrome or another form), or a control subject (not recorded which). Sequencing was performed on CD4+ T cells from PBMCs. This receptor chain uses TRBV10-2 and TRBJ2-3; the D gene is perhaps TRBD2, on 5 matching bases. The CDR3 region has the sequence CASRDLKSTDTQYF. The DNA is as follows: TGCGCCAGCAGGGACTTAAAGAGCACAGATACGCAGTATTTT.